This T cell receptor (beta chain) was obtained from a study of identifying expanded T cells in peripheral blood. Between the trimmed V and J ends, which lost 2 bases and 4 bases, there was a span of 16 bases. The CDR3 length is 15 residues. Germline CDR1 and CDR2: SGHDT and YYEEEE. This clone appeared once. Collection occurred without any documented infections or immune events in donors. This table comes from immunoSEQ multiplex PCR, and its TCRdb copy is limited to in-frame clones, with some not included. The table records more than 75,000 clones, about 90% of them present only once. The receptor was derived from a person aged 18-70 years in good health. J is TRBJ2-7 and V is TRBV5-6; tentative D call: TRBD2 (5 bases). The sample comprised blood. The CDR3 bases are TGTGCCAGCAGCTTACAGTTTTTTGGGGAGTACGAGCAGTACTTC. This sequence encodes CASSLQFFGEYEQYF.